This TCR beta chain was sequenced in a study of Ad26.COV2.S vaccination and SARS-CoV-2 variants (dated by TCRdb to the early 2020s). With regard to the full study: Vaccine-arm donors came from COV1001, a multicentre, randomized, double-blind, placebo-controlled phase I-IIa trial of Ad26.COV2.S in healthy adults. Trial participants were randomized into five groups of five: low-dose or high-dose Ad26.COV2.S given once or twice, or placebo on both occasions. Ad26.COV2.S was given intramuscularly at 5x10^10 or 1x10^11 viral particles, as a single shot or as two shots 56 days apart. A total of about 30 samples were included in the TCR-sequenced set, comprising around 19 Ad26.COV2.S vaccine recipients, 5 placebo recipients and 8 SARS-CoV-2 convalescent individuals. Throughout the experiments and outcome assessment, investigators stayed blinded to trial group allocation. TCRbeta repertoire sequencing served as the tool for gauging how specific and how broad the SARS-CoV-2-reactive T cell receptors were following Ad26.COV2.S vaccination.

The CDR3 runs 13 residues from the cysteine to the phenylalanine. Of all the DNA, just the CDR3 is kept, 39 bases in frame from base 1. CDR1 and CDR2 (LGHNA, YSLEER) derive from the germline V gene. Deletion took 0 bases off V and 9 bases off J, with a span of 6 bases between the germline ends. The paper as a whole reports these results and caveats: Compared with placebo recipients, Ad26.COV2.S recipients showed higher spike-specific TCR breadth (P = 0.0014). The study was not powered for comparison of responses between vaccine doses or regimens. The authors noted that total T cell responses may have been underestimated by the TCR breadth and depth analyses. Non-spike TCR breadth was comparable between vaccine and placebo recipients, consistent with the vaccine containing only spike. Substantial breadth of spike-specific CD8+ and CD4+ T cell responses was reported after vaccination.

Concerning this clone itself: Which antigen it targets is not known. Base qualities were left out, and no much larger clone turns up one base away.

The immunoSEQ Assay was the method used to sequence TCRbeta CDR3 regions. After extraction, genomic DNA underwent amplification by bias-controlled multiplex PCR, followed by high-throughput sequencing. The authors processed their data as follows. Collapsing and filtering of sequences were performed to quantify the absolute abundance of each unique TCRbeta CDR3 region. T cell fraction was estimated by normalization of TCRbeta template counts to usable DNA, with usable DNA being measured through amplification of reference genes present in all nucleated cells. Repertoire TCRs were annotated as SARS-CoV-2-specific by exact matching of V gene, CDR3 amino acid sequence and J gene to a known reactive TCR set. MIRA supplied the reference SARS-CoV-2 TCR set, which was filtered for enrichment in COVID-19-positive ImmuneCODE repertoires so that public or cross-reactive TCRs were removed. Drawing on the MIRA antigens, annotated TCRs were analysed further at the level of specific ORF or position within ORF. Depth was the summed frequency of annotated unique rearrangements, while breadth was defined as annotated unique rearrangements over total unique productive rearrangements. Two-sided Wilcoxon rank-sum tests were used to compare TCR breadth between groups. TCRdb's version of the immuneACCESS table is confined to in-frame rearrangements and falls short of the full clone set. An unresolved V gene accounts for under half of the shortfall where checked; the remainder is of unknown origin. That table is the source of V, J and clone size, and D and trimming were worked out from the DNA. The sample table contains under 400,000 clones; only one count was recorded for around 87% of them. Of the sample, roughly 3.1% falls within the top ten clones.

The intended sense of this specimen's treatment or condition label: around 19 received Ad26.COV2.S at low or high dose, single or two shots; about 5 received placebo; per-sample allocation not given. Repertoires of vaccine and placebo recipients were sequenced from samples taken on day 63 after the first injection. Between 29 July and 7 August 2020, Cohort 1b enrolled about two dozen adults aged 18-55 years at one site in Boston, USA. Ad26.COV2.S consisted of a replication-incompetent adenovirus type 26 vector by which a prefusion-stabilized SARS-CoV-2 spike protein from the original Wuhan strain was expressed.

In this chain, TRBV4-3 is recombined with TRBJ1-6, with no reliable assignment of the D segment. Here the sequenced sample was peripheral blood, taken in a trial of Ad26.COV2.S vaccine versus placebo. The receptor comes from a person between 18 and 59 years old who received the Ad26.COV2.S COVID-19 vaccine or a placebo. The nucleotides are TGCGCCAGCAGCCAAGATCTTTCTTCACCCCTCCACTTT. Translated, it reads CASSQDLSSPLHF.